The clone carrying this T cell receptor beta chain was recorded only once. What it binds is not known. The source of the sample is a study of T cells in localized non-small cell lung cancer. Overall study findings and caveats: A median about 62 of the top 100 tumor clones appeared in adjacent lung.

This CDR3 spans 14 amino acids. J gave up 5 bases and V 10 bases, and 10 bases lay outside the gene matches. The germline CDR1 and CDR2 sequences are KGHSH and LQKENI. The repertoire was sequenced with immunoSEQ multiplex PCR; TCRdb's copy has only in-frame clones and lacks some. The repertoire has about 130,000 clones, roughly 90% of them found once; the top ten carry over 1.5%. This chain uses TRBV18 with TRBJ2-2; 7 bases align to TRBD1. The sequence derives from a female donor of 60 years or more with stage I lung adenocarcinoma. The sample here was peripheral blood, taken before any cancer treatment. The CDR3 here is CATARDRTTGELFF. The CDR3 DNA reads TGTGCCACCGCCCGGGACAGAACGACCGGGGAGCTGTTTTTT. Looking up the rest from reference TRBV18 and TRBJ2-2 gives the full variable domain: NAGVMQNPRHLVRRRGQEARLRCSPMKGHSHVYWYRQLPEEGLKFMVYLQKENIIDESGMPKERFSAEFPKEGPSILRIQQVVRGDSAAYFCATARDRTTGELFFGEGSRLTVL.